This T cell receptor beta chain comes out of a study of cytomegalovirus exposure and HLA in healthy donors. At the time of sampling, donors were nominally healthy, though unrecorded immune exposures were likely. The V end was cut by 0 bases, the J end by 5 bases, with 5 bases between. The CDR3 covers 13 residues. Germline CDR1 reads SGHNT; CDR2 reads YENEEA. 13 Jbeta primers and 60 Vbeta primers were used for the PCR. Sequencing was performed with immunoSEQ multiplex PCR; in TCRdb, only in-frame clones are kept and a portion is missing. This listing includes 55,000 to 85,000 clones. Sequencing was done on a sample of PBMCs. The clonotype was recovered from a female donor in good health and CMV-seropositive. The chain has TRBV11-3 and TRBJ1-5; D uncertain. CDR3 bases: TGTGCCAGCAGCTTAGACTCCTATCAGCCCCAGCATTTT. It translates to CASSLDSYQPQHF.